This TCR beta chain was identified during a study of blood T cell repertoires in COVID-19. At the level of the study: Acute and convalescent COVID-19 specimens originated in the United States, Italy and Spain. Sample material is recorded as cDNA or gDNA derived from T cells, B-cell-depleted T cells, or PBMCs.

From germline, CDR1 is SEHNR and CDR2 FQNEAQ (reference sequence). The CDR3 has 14 amino acids. V was shortened by 2 bases and J by 5 bases, with 12 bases between the two germline ends. Per the original methods: Estimated nucleated cell counts came from reference gene primer amplification. Sequencing used immunoSEQ multiplex PCR; TCRdb keeps in-frame clones, though not all of them. Clone size and the V and J calls come from that table; the DNA yielded D and trimming. Seen here are 140,000 to 150,000 clones, about nine tenths observed once, and the top ten hold approximately 6.5%. This TCR derives from a man older than 75 with acute or convalescent COVID-19. The sample consisted of peripheral blood. The rearrangement joins TRBV7-9 to TRBJ1-1; tentatively, D is TRBD1 (5 bases). The CDR3 DNA follows: TGTGCCAGCAGCTTACAGGGTGGGGGGACTGAAGCTTTCTTT. The encoded protein is CASSLQGGGTEAFF.